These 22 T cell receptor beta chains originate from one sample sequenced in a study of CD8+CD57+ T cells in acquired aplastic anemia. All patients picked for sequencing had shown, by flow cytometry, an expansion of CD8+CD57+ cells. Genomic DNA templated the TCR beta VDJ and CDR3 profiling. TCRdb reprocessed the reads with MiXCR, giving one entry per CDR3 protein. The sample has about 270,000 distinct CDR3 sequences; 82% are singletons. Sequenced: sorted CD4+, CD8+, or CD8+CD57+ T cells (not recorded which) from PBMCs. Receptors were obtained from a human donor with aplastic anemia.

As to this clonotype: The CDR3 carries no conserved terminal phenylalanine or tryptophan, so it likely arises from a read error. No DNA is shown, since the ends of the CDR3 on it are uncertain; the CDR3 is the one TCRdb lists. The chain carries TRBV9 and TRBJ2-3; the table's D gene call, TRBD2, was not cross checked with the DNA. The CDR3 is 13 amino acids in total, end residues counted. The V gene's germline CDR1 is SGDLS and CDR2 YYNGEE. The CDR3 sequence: CASSHGTSGRVGV.

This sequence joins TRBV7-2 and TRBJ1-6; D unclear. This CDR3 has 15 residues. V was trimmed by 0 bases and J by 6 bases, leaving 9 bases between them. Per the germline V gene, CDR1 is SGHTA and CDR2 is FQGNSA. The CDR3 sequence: CASSLARRINSPLHF. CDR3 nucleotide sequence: TGTGCCAGCAGCTTAGCGCGGCGGATTAATTCACCCCTCCACTTT.

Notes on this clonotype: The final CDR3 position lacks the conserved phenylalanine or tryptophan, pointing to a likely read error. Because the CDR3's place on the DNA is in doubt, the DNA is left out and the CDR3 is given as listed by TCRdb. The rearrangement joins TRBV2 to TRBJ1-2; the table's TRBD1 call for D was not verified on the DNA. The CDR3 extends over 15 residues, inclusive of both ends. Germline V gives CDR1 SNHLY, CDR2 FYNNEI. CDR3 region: CASIDRSWSGYAYSL.

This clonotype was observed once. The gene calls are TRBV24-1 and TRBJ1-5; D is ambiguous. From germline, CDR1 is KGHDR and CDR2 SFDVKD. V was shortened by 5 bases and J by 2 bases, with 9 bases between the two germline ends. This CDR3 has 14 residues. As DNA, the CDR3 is TGTGCCACCAGTGTGGGTCAGGGCAATCAGCCCCAGCATTTT. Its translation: CATSVGQGNQPQHF.

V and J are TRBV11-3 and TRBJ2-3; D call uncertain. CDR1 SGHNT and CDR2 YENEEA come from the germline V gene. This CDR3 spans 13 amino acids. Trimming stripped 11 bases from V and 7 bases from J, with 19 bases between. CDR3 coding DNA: TGTGCCGCATTGCAATGCAAGAGACATACGCAGTATTTT. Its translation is CAALQCKRHTQYF.

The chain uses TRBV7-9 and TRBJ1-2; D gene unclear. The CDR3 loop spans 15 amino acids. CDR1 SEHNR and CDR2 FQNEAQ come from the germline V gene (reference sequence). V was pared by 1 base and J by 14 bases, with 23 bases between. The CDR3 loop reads CASSLEGSHPNEKTF. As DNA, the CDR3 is TGTGCCAGCAGCTTAGAGGGTTCCCACCCTAATGAAAAAACCTTC.

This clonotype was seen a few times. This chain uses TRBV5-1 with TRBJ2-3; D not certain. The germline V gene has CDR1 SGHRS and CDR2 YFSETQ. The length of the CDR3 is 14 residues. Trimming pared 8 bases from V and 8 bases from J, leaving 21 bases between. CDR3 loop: CASPRTGRPGTQYF. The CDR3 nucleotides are TGCGCCAGTCCCAGGACGGGCCGTCCGGGTACGCAGTATTTT.

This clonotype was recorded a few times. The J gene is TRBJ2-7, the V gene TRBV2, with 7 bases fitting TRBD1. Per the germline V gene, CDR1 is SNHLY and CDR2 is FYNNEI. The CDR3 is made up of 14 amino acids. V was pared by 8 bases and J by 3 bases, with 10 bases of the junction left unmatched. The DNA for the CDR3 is TGTGCCAGCCCTCTTTCCGGGACAGACTACGAGCAGTACGTC. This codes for CASPLSGTDYEQYV.

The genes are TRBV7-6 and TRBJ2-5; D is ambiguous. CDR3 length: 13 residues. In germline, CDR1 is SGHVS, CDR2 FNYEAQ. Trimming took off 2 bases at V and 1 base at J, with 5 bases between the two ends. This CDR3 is CASSLYVQETQYF. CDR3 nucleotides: TGTGCCAGCAGCTTATATGTCCAAGAGACCCAGTACTTC. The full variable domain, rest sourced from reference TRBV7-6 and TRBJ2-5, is GAGVSQSPRYKVTKRGQDVALRCDPISGHVSLYWYRQALGQGPEFLTYFNYEAQQDKSGLPNDRFSAERPEGSISTLTIQRTEQRDSAMYRCASSLYVQETQYFGPGTRLLVL.

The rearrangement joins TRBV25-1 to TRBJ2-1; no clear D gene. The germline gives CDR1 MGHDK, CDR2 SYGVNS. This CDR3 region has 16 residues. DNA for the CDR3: TGTTCCCGCAGTGACCCCAACCGGGCTTCCCACAATGAGCAGTTCTTC. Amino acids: CSRSDPNRASHNEQFF.

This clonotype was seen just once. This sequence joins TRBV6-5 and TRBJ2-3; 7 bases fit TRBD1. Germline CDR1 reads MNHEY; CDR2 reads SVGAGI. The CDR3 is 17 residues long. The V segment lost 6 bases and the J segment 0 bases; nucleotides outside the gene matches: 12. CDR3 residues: CASSPGQLDPSTDTQYF. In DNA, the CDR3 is TGTGCCAGCAGCCCGGGACAGTTAGACCCTAGCACAGATACGCAGTATTTT.

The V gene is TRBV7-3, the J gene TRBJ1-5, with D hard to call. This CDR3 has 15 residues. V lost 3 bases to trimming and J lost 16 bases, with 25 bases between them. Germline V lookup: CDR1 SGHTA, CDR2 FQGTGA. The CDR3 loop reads CASSFGLAGSPMSHF. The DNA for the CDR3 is TGTGCCAGCAGCTTCGGACTAGCGGGGAGTCCGATGAGCCATTTT.

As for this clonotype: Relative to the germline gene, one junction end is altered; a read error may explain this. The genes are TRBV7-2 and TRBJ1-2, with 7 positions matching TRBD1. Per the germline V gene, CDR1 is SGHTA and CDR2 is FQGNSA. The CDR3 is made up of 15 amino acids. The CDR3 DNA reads TGTGCCAGCAGCTCGGGACAGAGCAGAACCTATGCCTACACCTTC. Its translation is CASSSGQSRTYAYTF.

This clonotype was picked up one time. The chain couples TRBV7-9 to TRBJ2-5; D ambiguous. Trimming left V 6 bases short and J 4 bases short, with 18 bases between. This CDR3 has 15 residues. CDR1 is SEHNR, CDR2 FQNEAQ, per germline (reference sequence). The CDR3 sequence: CASSSGPTWGETQYF. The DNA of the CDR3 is TGTGCCAGCAGTTCTGGACCGACTTGGGGAGAGACCCAGTACTTC.

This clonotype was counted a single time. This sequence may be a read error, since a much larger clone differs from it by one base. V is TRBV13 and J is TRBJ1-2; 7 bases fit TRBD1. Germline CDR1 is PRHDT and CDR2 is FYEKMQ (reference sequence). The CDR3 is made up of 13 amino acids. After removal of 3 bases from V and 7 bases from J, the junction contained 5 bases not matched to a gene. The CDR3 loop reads CASSLGRTGGYTF. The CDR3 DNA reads TGTGCCAGCAGCTTGGGGAGGACAGGTGGCTACACCTTC.

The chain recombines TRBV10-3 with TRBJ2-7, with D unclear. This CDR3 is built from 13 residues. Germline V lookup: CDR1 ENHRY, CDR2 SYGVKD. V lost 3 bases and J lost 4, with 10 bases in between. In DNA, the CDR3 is TGTGCCATCAGTGAAGAGCCAGCATACGAGCAGTACGTC. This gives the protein CAISEEPAYEQYV.

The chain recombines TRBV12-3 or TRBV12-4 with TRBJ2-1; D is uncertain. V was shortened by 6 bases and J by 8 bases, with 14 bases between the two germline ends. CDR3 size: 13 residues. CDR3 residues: CASSYTDPHEQFF. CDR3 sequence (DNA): TGTGCCAGCAGCTATACCGACCCCCATGAGCAGTTCTTC.

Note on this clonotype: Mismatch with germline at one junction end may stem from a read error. CDR3 residues: CASSLPSGSYNEQFF. The CDR3 DNA reads as TGTGCCAGTAGCTTACCTAGCGGCTCCTACAATGAGCAGTTCTTC. The chain combines TRBV7-6 with TRBJ2-1; TRBD2 agrees at 7 bases. This CDR3 comprises 15 residues. Germline CDR1 and CDR2: SGHVS and FNYEAQ. Full variable domain (rest looked up from reference TRBV7-6 and TRBJ2-1): GAGVSQSPRYKVTKRGQDVALRCDPISGHVSLYWYRQALGQGPEFLTYFNYEAQQDKSGLPNDRFSAERPEGSISTLTIQRTEQRDSAMYRCASSLPSGSYNEQFFGPGTRLTVL.

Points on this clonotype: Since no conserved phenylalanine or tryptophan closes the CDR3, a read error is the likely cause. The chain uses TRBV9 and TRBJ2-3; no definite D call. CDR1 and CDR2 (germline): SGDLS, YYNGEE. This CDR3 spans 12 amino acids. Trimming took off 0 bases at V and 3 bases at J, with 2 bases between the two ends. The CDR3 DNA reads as TGTGCCAGCAGCGTAGGGACAGATACGCAGTATTCC. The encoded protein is CASSVGTDTQYS.

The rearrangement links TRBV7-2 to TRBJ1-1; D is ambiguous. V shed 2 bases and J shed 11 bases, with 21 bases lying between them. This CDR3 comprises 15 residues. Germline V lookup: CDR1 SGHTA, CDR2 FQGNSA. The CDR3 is CASSLPGGPDTQAFF. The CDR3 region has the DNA TGTGCCAGCAGCTTACCGGGAGGCCCCGATACGCAGGCTTTCTTT.

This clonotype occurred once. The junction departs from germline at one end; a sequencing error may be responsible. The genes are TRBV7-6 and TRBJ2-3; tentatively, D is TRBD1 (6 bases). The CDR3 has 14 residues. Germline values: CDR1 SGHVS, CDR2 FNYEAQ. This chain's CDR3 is CASSSTTGPEAFFF. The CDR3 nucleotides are TGTGCCAGCAGCTCCACTACAGGGCCCGAAGCTTTCTTTTTT.

The CDR3 here is CASSPQRTGGDDQYF. The CDR3 region has the DNA TGTGCCAGCAGCCCTCAGAGAACCGGGGGAGACGATCAGTACTTC. The chain couples TRBV7-9 to TRBJ2-5; a possible D gene is TRBD2 (6 bases). The V end lost 5 bases, the J end lost 11 bases, and 24 bases lay between the germline ends. The CDR3 loop spans 15 amino acids. CDR1 is SEHNR, CDR2 FQNEAQ, per germline (reference sequence).